The T cell receptor beta chain described here comes from a study of shared clonotypes between healthy human individuals. Study donors comprised healthy, HIV-negative adults devoid of recent acute infection or vaccination. The trim removed 6 bases at V and 3 bases at J, leaving 7 bases unmatched. Germline V gene sequence: CDR1 SQVTM, CDR2 ANQGSEA. The CDR3 totals 13 residues. Clones were read by immunoSEQ multiplex PCR, and TCRdb kept only the in-frame ones, dropping some. The sample carries approximately 2.5 million clones, 93% recorded once. The sequencing sample was made of naive CD4+ T cells from PBMCs. The subset here: CD45RA+ positively selected. The chain uses TRBV29-1 and TRBJ1-1, with 7 bases that match TRBD1. This TCR was sampled from a man between 18 and 29 years old in good health. Some clones in this sample may be carry-over from other donors' samples. The CDR3, as DNA: TGCAGCGTGGTCAGACAGGGCCACACTGAAGCTTTCTTT. This gives the protein CSVVRQGHTEAFF.